What follows are 5 T cell receptor beta chains derived from one specimen sequenced in a study of T cells in Graves' hyperthyroidism and ophthalmopathy. TCR beta CDR3 regions were amplified from RNA transcripts. RT-PCR in the first round (using the HTBI primer set) targeted the TCR CDR3. One entry per CDR3 protein results from TCRdb running MiXCR on the multiplex PCR reads. Here the sample spans 750,000 to 950,000 distinct CDR3 sequences, 38% being singletons. Input material: blood. These receptors originate from a man aged 18 to 30 with Graves' hyperthyroidism.

This clonotype was seen just once. The chain recombines TRBV12-3 or TRBV12-4 with TRBJ2-7, with 9 bases matching TRBD1. Trimming at V came to 6 bases and at J to 5 bases, leaving 11 bases not matched to a gene. There are 15 residues in the CDR3. The CDR3 DNA follows: TGTGCCAGCAGCCCTGACAGGGGGACAGGAAACGAGCAGTACTTC. The encoded protein is CASSPDRGTGNEQYF.

V and J are TRBV5-6 and TRBJ1-2; D perhaps matches TRBD1 (6 bases). This CDR3 spans 14 amino acids. Germline V CDR1 and CDR2: SGHDT, YYEEEE. V was cut by 4 bases and J by 6 bases, with 16 bases left in between. The CDR3 loop is CASSPDSGVDGYTF. CDR3 DNA: TGTGCCAGCAGCCCCGACTCAGGGGTAGATGGCTACACCTTC.

The chain employs TRBV5-1 and TRBJ1-1; D call uncertain. Trimming left V 4 bases short and J 5 bases short, with 18 bases between. In germline, CDR1 is SGHRS, CDR2 YFSETQ. This CDR3 region has 15 residues. The CDR3 sequence is CASSPPAGGGTEAFF. The CDR3, as DNA: TGCGCCAGCAGCCCCCCGGCGGGCGGAGGGACTGAAGCTTTCTTT.

The J gene is TRBJ1-2, the V gene TRBV5-5, with D tentatively TRBD1 (6 bases). V was pared by 5 bases and J by 8 bases, with 19 bases between. The germline CDR1 and CDR2 sequences are SGHKS and YYEKEE (reference sequence). The CDR3 consists of 14 residues. CDR3 amino acids: CASRFTGGVQGYTF. The CDR3 nucleotides are TGTGCCAGCAGATTTACGGGGGGCGTACAAGGCTACACCTTC.

The V gene is TRBV4-1, the J gene TRBJ2-7; 9 bases map to TRBD1. V was clipped by 3 bases and J by 6 bases; unmatched bases: 9. The CDR3 covers 15 residues. CDR1 is MGHRA and CDR2 is YSYEKL in the germline V gene. CDR3 DNA: TGCGCCAGCAGCCACCCGGGACAGGGATATCCCGAGCAGTACTTC. Translated, it gives CASSHPGQGYPEQYF.